The clone carrying this T cell receptor (beta chain) was seen a handful of times. The CDR3 loop spans 12 amino acids. Trimming took off 1 base at V and 2 bases at J, with 6 bases between the two ends. The germline V gene has CDR1 SQVTM and CDR2 ANQGSEA. These data originate in a study of blood T cells in healthy people across ages. A second PCR of about 6 to 11 cycles used a sample-barcoded 5' primer and a J-beta primer mix. Tagging of each cDNA molecule was performed by a template-switch adaptor with 12 random nucleotides. Each CDR3 protein is one row after TCRdb ran MiXCR on the 5' RACE reads. Of roughly 500,000 distinct CDR3 sequences in the sample, about 24% were seen once. Donors gave roughly 10 milliliters of peripheral blood apiece. These data were likewise used in another study, on T cells of mothers and their children. That work contributes: Compared with unrelated pairs, related mother-child pairs had slightly higher, non-significant overlap.

The source of this sequence is a boy between 10 and 17 years old in good health. This chain connects TRBV29-1 to TRBJ2-7, with D perhaps TRBD1 (5 bases). Sample: blood. The CDR3 DNA follows: TGCAGCGTTGAAGCGACAGCCTACGAGCAGTACTTC. This translates into CSVEATAYEQYF.